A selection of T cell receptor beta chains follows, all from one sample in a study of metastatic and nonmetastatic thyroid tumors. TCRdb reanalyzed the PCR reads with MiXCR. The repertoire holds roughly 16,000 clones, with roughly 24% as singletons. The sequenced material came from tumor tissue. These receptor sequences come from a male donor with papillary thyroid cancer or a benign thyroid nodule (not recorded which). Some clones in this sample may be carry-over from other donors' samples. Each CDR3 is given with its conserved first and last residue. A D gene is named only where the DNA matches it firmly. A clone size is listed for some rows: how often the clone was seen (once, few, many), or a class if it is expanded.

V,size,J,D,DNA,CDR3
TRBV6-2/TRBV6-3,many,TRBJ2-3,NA,TGTGCCAGCAGTCCACAGGGCACAGATACGCAGTATTTT,CASSPQGTDTQYF
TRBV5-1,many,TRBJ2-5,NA,TGCGCCAGCAGCTTGGGCTGGGGGGAGACCCAGTACTTC,CASSLGWGETQYF
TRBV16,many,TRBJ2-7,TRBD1,TGTGCCAGCAGCCAAGGGCAGGGGGCGAACGACGAGCAGTACTTC,CASSQGQGANDEQYF
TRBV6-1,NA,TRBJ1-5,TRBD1,TGTGCCATCAGCCCATGGGACAGGTTTCAGCCCCAGCATTTT,CAISPWDRFQPQHF
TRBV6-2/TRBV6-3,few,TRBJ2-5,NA,TGTGCCAGCAGTTACGATGGGGGAGTGGGAGGAGAGACCCAGTACTTC,CASSYDGGVGGETQYF
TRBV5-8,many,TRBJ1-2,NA,TGTGCCAGCAGCTTGTCGGACTCAGGGGTTGGCTACACCTTC,CASSLSDSGVGYTF
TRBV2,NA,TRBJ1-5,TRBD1,TGTGCCAGCAGTGAAGCGACAGGGGATCTTCAGCCCCAACATTTT,CASSEATGDLQPQHF
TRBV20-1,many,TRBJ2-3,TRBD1,TGCAGTGCTAAGGACAGGCAAGGGAACACAGATACGCAGTATTTT,CSAKDRQGNTDTQYF
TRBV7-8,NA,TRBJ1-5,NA,TGTGCCAGCAGCCCAAGGCGGGTAGCAAATCAGCCCCAGCATTTT,CASSPRRVANQPQHF
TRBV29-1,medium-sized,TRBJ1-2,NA,TGCAGCGTTGAAACCGAGCATCCGGGCTACACCTTC,CSVETEHPGYTF
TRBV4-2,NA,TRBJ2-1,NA,TGTGCCAGCAGCCAAGTAGCCGACAATGAGCAGTTCTTC,CASSQVADNEQFF